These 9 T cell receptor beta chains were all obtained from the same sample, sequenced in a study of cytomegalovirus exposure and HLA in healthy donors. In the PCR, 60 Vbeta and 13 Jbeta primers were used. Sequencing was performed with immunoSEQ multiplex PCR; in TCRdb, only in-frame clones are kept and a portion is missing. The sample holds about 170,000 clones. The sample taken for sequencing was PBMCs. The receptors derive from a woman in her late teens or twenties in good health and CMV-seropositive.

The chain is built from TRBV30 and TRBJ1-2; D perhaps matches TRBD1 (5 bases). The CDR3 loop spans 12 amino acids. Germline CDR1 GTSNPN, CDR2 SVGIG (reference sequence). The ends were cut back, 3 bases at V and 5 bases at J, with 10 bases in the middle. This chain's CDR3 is CAWRPRVYGYTF. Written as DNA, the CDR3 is TGTGCCTGGAGACCCAGGGTATATGGCTACACCTTC.

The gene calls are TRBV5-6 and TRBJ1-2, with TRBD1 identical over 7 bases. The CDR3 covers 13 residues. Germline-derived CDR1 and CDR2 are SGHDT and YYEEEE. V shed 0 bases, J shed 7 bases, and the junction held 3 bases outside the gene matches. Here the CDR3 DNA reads TGTGCCAGCAGCTTGGGTAACAGGGGTGGCTACACCTTC. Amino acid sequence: CASSLGNRGGYTF.

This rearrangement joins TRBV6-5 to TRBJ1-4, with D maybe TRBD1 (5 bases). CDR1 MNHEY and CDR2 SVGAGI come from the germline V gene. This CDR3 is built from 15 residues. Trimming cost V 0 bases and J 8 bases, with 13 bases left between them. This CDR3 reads CASSYSSQGREKLFF. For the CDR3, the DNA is TGTGCCAGCAGTTACTCGTCTCAGGGCCGGGAAAAACTGTTTTTT.

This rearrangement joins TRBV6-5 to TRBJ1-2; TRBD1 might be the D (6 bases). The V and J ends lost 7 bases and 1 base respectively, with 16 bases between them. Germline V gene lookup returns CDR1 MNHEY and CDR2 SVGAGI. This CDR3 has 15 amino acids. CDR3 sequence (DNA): TGTGCCAGCAACGGAGGACAGTTAATTAACTATGGCTACACCTTC. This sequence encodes CASNGGQLINYGYTF.

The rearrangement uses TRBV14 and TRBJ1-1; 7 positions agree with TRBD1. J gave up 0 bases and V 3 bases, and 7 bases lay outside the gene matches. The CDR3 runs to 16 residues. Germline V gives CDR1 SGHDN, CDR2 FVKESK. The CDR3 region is CASSHHRGELNTEAFF. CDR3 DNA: TGTGCCAGCAGCCATCACAGGGGAGAATTGAACACTGAAGCTTTCTTT.

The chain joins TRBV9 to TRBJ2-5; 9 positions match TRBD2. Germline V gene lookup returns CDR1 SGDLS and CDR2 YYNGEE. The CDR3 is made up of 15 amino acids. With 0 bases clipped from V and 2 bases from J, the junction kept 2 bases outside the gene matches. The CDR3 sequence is CASSVGGGAQETQYF. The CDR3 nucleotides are TGTGCCAGCAGCGTAGGCGGGGGGGCTCAAGAGACCCAGTACTTC.

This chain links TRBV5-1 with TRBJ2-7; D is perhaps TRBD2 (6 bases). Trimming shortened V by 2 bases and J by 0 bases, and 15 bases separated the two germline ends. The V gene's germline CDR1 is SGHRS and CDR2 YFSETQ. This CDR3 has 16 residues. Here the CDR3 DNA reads TGCGCCAGCAGCTTTAAGGAGGGTACCTTCTCCTACGAGCAGTACTTC. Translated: CASSFKEGTFSYEQYF.

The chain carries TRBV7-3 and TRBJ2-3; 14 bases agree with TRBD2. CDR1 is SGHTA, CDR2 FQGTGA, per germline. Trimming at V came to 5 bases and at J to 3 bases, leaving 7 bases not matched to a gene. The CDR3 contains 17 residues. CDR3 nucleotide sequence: TGTGCCAGCAGCCCGGGACTAGCGGGGGTGGGGACAGATACGCAGTATTTT. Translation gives CASSPGLAGVGTDTQYF. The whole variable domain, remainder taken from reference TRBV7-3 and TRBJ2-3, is GAGVSQTPSNKVTEKGKYVELRCDPISGHTALYWYRQSLGQGPEFLIYFQGTGAADDSGLPNDRFFAVRPEGSVSTLKIQRTERGDSAVYLCASSPGLAGVGTDTQYFGPGTRLTVL.

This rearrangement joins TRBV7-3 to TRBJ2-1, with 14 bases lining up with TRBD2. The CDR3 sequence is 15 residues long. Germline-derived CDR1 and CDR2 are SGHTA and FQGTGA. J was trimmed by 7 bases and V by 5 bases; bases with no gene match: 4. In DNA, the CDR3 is TGTGCCAGCAGCCCCGGACTAGCGGGGGGTAATGAGCAGTTCTTC. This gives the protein CASSPGLAGGNEQFF.